A single TCR beta chain is shown here with its context. Profiled with immunoSEQ multiplex PCR; TCRdb holds only in-frame clones, not every one. The top ten clones hold roughly an eighth of a sample with roughly 130,000 clones, 84% of them seen once. The record originates from a study of blood T cell repertoires in COVID-19. This CDR3 has 14 amino acids. The V end was cut by 1 base, the J end by 6 bases, with 7 bases between. CDR1 is SGHVS and CDR2 is FNYEAQ in the germline V gene. The chain joins TRBV7-6 to TRBJ1-6, with D hard to call. The receptor's source is a woman younger than 45 who had recovered from COVID-19. Input material: peripheral blood. CDR3 DNA: TGTGCCAGCAGCTTAGTCGAGGGTAATTCACCCCTCCACTTT. Translation: CASSLVEGNSPLHF.